This TCR beta chain was observed in a study of blood T cell repertoires in COVID-19. About the research overall: T cells, B-cell-depleted T cells, or PBMCs provided the cDNA or gDNA that served as material.

Seattle enrolled patients during active infection and tracked them longitudinally. In the authors' methods: Amplification of reference gene primers provided the estimated nucleated cell counts. Libraries were prepared by immunoSEQ multiplex PCR; TCRdb keeps only in-frame clonotypes and omits some of them. That table is the source of V, J and clone size, and D and trimming were worked out from the DNA. The sample holds 250,000 or so clones, around 91% seen once. This TCR came from an older woman with COVID-19, enrolled during active disease. Sequencing was done on a sample of peripheral blood.

CDR3 sequence: CASSQAVAGSYEQYF. DNA of the CDR3: TGTGCCAGCAGCCAAGCGGTAGCGGGGTCCTACGAGCAGTACTTC. The chain has TRBV3-1 (or the pseudogene TRBV3-2) and TRBJ2-7, with 8 bases identical to TRBD2. The V gene end was trimmed by 1 base and the J gene end by 1 base; junction bases not matched to a gene: 3. Germline assignment: CDR1 LGHDT and CDR2 YNNKEL (reference sequence). CDR3 length: 15 amino acids.